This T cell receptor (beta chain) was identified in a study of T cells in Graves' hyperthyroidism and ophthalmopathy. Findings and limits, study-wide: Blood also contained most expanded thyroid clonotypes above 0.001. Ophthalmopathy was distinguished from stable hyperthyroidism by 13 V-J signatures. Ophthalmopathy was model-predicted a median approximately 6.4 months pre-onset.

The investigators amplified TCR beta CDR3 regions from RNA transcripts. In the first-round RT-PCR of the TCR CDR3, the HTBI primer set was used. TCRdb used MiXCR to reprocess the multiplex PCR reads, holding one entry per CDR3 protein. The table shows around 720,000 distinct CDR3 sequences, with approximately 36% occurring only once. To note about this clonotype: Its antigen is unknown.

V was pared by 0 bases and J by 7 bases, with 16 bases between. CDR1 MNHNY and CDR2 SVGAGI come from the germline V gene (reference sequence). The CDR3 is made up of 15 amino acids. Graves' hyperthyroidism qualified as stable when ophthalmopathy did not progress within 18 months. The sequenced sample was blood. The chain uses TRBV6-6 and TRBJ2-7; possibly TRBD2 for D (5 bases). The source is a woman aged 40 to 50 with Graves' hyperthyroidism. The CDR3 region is CASSYSTTSLEEQYF. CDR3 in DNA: TGTGCCAGCAGTTACTCGACTACATCTCTTGAAGAGCAGTACTTC.